The 9 T cell receptor beta chains listed next were all sequenced from one sample in a study of T cells after yellow fever vaccination. A single record per CDR3 protein comes from TCRdb applying MiXCR to the 5' RACE reads. The table has more than 350,000 distinct CDR3 sequences, around 10% seen once. Source: PBMCs, taken on the day of the first yellow fever vaccination. The receptors come from a man aged 18 to 29 who received the YFV17D yellow fever vaccine.

This clonotype was seen a few times. The chain combines TRBV18 with TRBJ2-3; D unclear. Germline assignment: CDR1 KGHSH and CDR2 LQKENI. This CDR3 region has 16 residues. V was shortened by 5 bases and J by 5 bases, with 20 bases between the two germline ends. CDR3: CASSSRLDPKLDTQYF. CDR3 sequence (DNA): TGTGCCAGCTCAAGTCGTCTAGATCCCAAGTTAGATACGCAGTATTTT.

This chain connects TRBV20-1 to TRBJ2-2; D unresolved. The CDR3 loop spans 14 amino acids. V lost 0 bases to trimming and J lost 2 bases, with 7 bases between them. Germline V gene data show CDR1 as DFQATT and CDR2 as SNEGSKA (reference sequence). This chain's CDR3 is CSARDLGNTGELFF. The CDR3, as DNA: TGCAGTGCTAGAGATCTGGGAAACACCGGGGAGCTGTTTTTT.

This clonotype came up a few times. The V gene is TRBV5-1, the J gene TRBJ2-3; D ambiguous. Trimming removed 2 bases at V and 6 bases at J, with 13 bases between. Germline V CDR1 and CDR2: SGHRS, YFSETQ. CDR3 length equals 14 residues. Written as DNA, the CDR3 is TGCGCCAGCAGCTTACTCGGTCAAGGCGATACGCAGTATTTT. Its translation: CASSLLGQGDTQYF.

This chain connects TRBV7-2 to TRBJ1-2; 9 bases are a match to TRBD1. CDR3 size: 13 residues. After removal of 6 bases from V and 7 bases from J, the junction contained 6 bases not matched to a gene. Germline assignment: CDR1 SGHTA and CDR2 FQGNSA. The CDR3 DNA follows: TGTGCCAGCAGAAGGGACAGGGTATCTGGCTACACCTTC. It is translated as CASRRDRVSGYTF.

The chain couples TRBV13 to TRBJ2-1; D could derive from TRBD1 or TRBD2 (8 bases each). Germline-derived CDR1 and CDR2 are PRHDT and FYEKMQ (reference sequence). Trimming stripped 3 bases from V and 5 bases from J, with 23 bases between. The CDR3 consists of 18 residues. The CDR3: CASSLQGARSGGHNEQFF. DNA of the CDR3: TGTGCCAGCAGCTTGCAGGGGGCGCGCAGCGGGGGCCACAATGAGCAGTTCTTC.

The rearrangement uses TRBV5-4 and TRBJ2-2; D not resolved. The CDR3 extends over 15 amino acids. Per the germline V gene, CDR1 is SGHNT and CDR2 is YYREEE (reference sequence). The V and J ends lost 4 bases and 4 bases respectively, with 14 bases between them. For the CDR3, the DNA is TGTGCCAGCAGCAGGAAGGCCTCGGGCACCGGGGAGCTGTTTTTT. Its translation: CASSRKASGTGELFF.

The gene calls are TRBV11-2 and TRBJ2-2, with 15 bases matching TRBD2. CDR1 and CDR2 (germline): SGHAT, FQNNGV. V lost 5 bases and J lost 9; bases outside the gene matches: 19. The CDR3 contains 20 residues. The DNA of the CDR3 is TGTGCCAGCAGCCGCCTCGGACTAGCGGGGGGGCCCATAGGAAGAAGGGAGCTGTTTTTT. Amino acid sequence: CASSRLGLAGGPIGRRELFF.

This clonotype was seen only a few times. V and J are TRBV27 and TRBJ2-5, with TRBD2 as a possible D gene (6 bases). The V gene's germline CDR1 is MNHEY and CDR2 SMNVEV (reference sequence). This CDR3 spans 13 amino acids. Trimming left V 6 bases short and J 2 bases short, with 10 bases between. As DNA, the CDR3 is TGTGCCAGCAGGATCGGGGGTCAAGAGACCCAGTACTTC. This sequence encodes CASRIGGQETQYF.

A few counts support this clonotype. The chain carries TRBV7-2 and TRBJ2-7, with a weak D call TRBD2 (6 bases). In germline, CDR1 is SGHTA, CDR2 FQGNSA. Trimming took 5 bases from V and 3 from J, leaving 17 bases between them. This CDR3 has 15 residues. The CDR3 bases are TGTGCCAGCAGCCCATCCGCGCAGGGAGGCTACGAGCAGTACTTC. Its protein product is CASSPSAQGGYEQYF.